The rows below give T cell receptor beta chains drawn from one sample of a study of CD8 T cells in Susac syndrome. TCRdb passed the immunoSEQ multiplex PCR reads through MiXCR, listing each CDR3 protein once. The sample shows some 200,000 distinct CDR3 sequences, 90% to 96% of them seen only once. Input material: CD4+ T cells from PBMCs. These receptors came from a human donor with Susac syndrome. Each CDR3 is given with its conserved first and last residue. The D gene is left open where the match is weak. Expanded clones are given a class, and other clones once, few, many or no size at all.

-	-	TRBJ1-5	TRBV5-6	CASSLGLHTSNQPQHF	TGTGCCAGCAGCTTGGGGCTGCACACTAGCAATCAGCCCCAGCATTTT
-	once	TRBJ2-1	TRBV6-4	CASSETASSYNEQFF	TGTGCCAGCAGTGAGACAGCGAGCTCCTACAATGAGCAGTTCTTC
-	-	TRBJ2-1	TRBV30	CAWGLDEQFF	TGTGCCTGGGGGTTGGATGAGCAGTTCTTC
-	-	TRBJ1-6	TRBV30	CAWNSGEDSPLHF	TGTGCCTGGAATAGCGGTGAGGATTCACCCCTCCACTTT
TRBD1	-	TRBJ2-7	TRBV18	CASSPGTGPEQYF	TGTGCCAGCTCACCAGGGACAGGGCCCGAGCAGTACTTC
TRBD2	-	TRBJ2-1	TRBV12-5	CATIAGATQFF	TGTGCGACTATAGCGGGGGCCACGCAGTTCTTC
-	-	TRBJ1-5	TRBV7-9	CASSVDGGNQPQHF	TGTGCCAGCAGCGTCGACGGAGGCAATCAGCCCCAGCATTTT
TRBD2	-	TRBJ2-3	TRBV29-1	CSGGRAGGVSSTDTQYF	TGCAGCGGTGGACGGGCGGGGGGGGTGTCTAGCACAGATACGCAGTATTTT
-	few	TRBJ2-5	TRBV3-1	CASSRPTSLGETQYF	TGTGCCAGCAGCCGTCCGACTAGTCTGGGAGAGACCCAGTACTTC
-	once	TRBJ2-3	TRBV6-5	CASSRGASAWYF	TGTGCCAGCTCCCGAGGGGCTAGCGCGTGGTATTTT
-	-	TRBJ2-7	TRBV5-1	CASSLGAGYEQYF	TGCGCCAGCAGCTTGGGGGCGGGGTACGAGCAGTACTTC
TRBD1	-	TRBJ2-7	TRBV7-2	CASSPGTGIYEQYF	TGTGCCAGCAGCCCCGGGACAGGTATCTACGAGCAGTACTTC
TRBD2	-	TRBJ2-3	TRBV20-1	CSPKRGGLDTQYF	TGCAGCCCAAAGCGGGGGGGCTTGGATACGCAGTATTTT
TRBD2	-	TRBJ2-2	TRBV6-4	CASSELAENTGELFF	TGTGCCAGCAGTGAACTAGCGGAGAACACCGGGGAGCTGTTTTTT
-	-	TRBJ2-5	TRBV11-3	CASSLEVGKTQYF	TGTGCCAGCAGCTTAGAGGTGGGGAAGACCCAGTACTTC
-	-	TRBJ2-7	TRBV2	CASSVKVESEQYF	TGTGCCAGCAGTGTTAAGGTCGAGTCTGAGCAGTACTTC
TRBD1	-	TRBJ1-2	TRBV7-9	CASSGPGQGTSYTF	TGTGCCAGCAGCGGACCGGGACAGGGGACCAGCTACACCTTC
-	-	TRBJ1-2	TRBV6-2/TRBV6-3	CASSNNVFGYTF	TGTGCCAGCAGCAATAATGTATTTGGCTACACCTTC
-	-	TRBJ2-1	TRBV4-2	CASTTAPAGYNEQFF	TGTGCCAGCACTACCGCGCCGGCTGGTTACAATGAGCAGTTCTTC
-	-	TRBJ2-1	TRBV4-3	CASSQTQRNEQFF	TGCGCCAGCAGCCAAACCCAGCGTAATGAGCAGTTCTTC
TRBD2	-	TRBJ2-1	TRBV7-9	CASRPRGGQKSHNEQFF	TGTGCCAGCCGCCCACGGGGGGGACAAAAATCCCACAATGAGCAGTTCTTC
TRBD1	-	TRBJ1-5	TRBV15	CATSRAGGDQPQHF	TGTGCCACCAGCAGGGCAGGGGGCGATCAGCCCCAGCATTTT
TRBD2	-	TRBJ2-3	TRBV7-6	CASSSQRGGQSTDTQYF	TGTGCCAGCAGCTCTCAGCGGGGGGGCCAAAGCACAGATACGCAGTATTTT
TRBD1	-	TRBJ2-5	TRBV3-1	CASSRNRDRMVETQYF	TGTGCCAGCAGCAGGAACCGGGACAGGATGGTGGAGACCCAGTACTTC